The rows below give T cell receptor beta chains drawn from one sample of a study of T cell responses to AZD1222 COVID-19 vaccine. Sequenced by immunoSEQ multiplex PCR; TCRdb stores in-frame clones only, minus some. The sample has over 120,000 clones, 92% seen once. Specimen: peripheral blood, collected on day 0 of AZD1222 vaccination. The receptor source for this set is an adult in good health. The CDR3 runs from the conserved cysteine through the conserved F or W. A D gene is named only where the DNA matches it firmly. Rows may omit the clone size; those that give it use once, few, many or a size class.

D	V	size	J	DNA	CDR3
.	TRBV24-1	.	TRBJ2-7	TGTGCCACCAGTGATTTGGTCGGAGAGCAGTACTTC	CATSDLVGEQYF
TRBD1	TRBV7-9	.	TRBJ2-1	TGTGCCAGCAACCATCCGGGACAGGACTACAATGAGCAGTTCTTC	CASNHPGQDYNEQFF
TRBD2	TRBV2	.	TRBJ2-2	TGTGCCAGCAGTATGATAGCGGGAGGCGCCGGGGAGCTGTTTTTT	CASSMIAGGAGELFF
.	TRBV5-1	.	TRBJ1-4	TGCGCCAGCAGCTCGACCTTGGGGGGTAATGAAAAACTGTTTTTT	CASSSTLGGNEKLFF
.	TRBV6-6	.	TRBJ2-3	TGTGCCAGCAGTTACGACCCTCGACAGGTGGATACGCAGTATTTT	CASSYDPRQVDTQYF
.	TRBV19	.	TRBJ1-5	TGTGCCAGTACGAACAGCAATCAGCCCCAGCATTTT	CASTNSNQPQHF
.	TRBV7-9	once	TRBJ1-4	TGTGCCAGCAGCTTAGTGGGGTATGAAAAACTGTTTTTT	CASSLVGYEKLFF
.	TRBV5-5	.	TRBJ1-1	TGTGCCAGCAGCTTGGTCACCGACAGACCCTTCTTT	CASSLVTDRPFF
TRBD2	TRBV27	.	TRBJ2-5	TGTGCCAGCAGTTATGGGACTAGCGAGACCCAGTACTTC	CASSYGTSETQYF
TRBD2	TRBV5-4	.	TRBJ2-3	TGTGCCAGCAGCTTTATCGGGCTAGCGGGCACAGATACGCAGTATTTT	CASSFIGLAGTDTQYF
.	TRBV25-1	.	TRBJ2-6	TGTGCCAGCAGTGGCTCTGGGGCCAACGTCCTGACTTTC	CASSGSGANVLTF
TRBD1	TRBV7-9	.	TRBJ1-2	TGTGCCAGCAGCCCGCCGGACAGGGCCTATGGCTACACCTTC	CASSPPDRAYGYTF
TRBD1	TRBV5-1	.	TRBJ2-1	TGCGCCAGCAGCCGGGACAGGCCCACCTCAGAGCAGTTCTTC	CASSRDRPTSEQFF
.	TRBV18	.	TRBJ1-1	TGTGCCAGCTCAGCCTCTACAGGGACTGAAGCTTTCTTT	CASSASTGTEAFF
.	TRBV29-1	.	TRBJ1-5	TGCAGTCCAAAGTCGGCAGATCAGCCCCAGCATTTT	CSPKSADQPQHF
.	TRBV18	.	TRBJ2-7	TGTGCCAGCTCCTACGGCTACGAGCAGTACTTC	CASSYGYEQYF
.	TRBV6-5	.	TRBJ2-1	TGTGCCAGCAGTTACTCGCGGAATGAGCAGTTCTTC	CASSYSRNEQFF
.	TRBV5-1	.	TRBJ1-1	TGCGCCAGCAGCTTGGATTTTCCCCATGGGAGGGATGAAGCTTTCTTT	CASSLDFPHGRDEAFF
TRBD1	TRBV5-1	.	TRBJ1-1	TGCGCCAGCAGCCCATTCACAGGGGCGAATGAAGCTTTCTTT	CASSPFTGANEAFF
.	TRBV2	few	TRBJ1-3	TGTGCCAGCAGCCAGGGACGGAGAGGTGTCCTATATTTT	CASSQGRRGVLYF
.	TRBV6-1	.	TRBJ2-5	TGTGCCAGCAGTGAACAAGGGTTCGGGACCCAGTACTTC	CASSEQGFGTQYF
.	TRBV10-3	.	TRBJ1-4	TGTGCCATCAGTGAGGGGATGAATGAAAAACTGTTTTTT	CAISEGMNEKLFF
.	TRBV6-2/TRBV6-3	.	TRBJ2-1	TGTGCCAGCAGTTTTTCAGGGAGGTCCTCCTACAATGAGCAGTTCTTC	CASSFSGRSSYNEQFF
TRBD1	TRBV6-5	.	TRBJ1-1	TGTGCCAGCCGCCCGACAGGGGAGAACACTGAAGCTTTCTTT	CASRPTGENTEAFF
TRBD1	TRBV6-5	.	TRBJ1-2	TGTGCCAGCAGCCGAGACAGGGGGTTTTTCTACACCTTC	CASSRDRGFFYTF
.	TRBV12-5	.	TRBJ1-1	TGTGCTAGTGCCTTCACTCCACAACTGACCATGAACACTGAAGCTTTCTTT	CASAFTPQLTMNTEAFF
.	TRBV4-1	.	TRBJ1-2	TGCGCCAGCAGCCAAGAAGGCAGCTATGGCTACACCTTC	CASSQEGSYGYTF
.	TRBV25-1	.	TRBJ2-7	TGTGCCAGCAGTGCCCCTCCGGACGCTTACGAGCAGTACTTC	CASSAPPDAYEQYF
.	TRBV24-1	.	TRBJ1-5	TGTGCCACCAGTGACGCATCGGCGGACAGCGGGCCCCAGCATTTT	CATSDASADSGPQHF
TRBD1	TRBV5-1	.	TRBJ2-1	TGCGCCAGCAGCTCCGGACAGGGGAACTACAATGAGCAGTTCTTC	CASSSGQGNYNEQFF
.	TRBV19	.	TRBJ2-1	TGTGCCAGTCAGGAAGGGGCGAGCTCCTACAATGAGCAGTTCTTC	CASQEGASSYNEQFF
.	TRBV14	.	TRBJ2-3	TGTGCCAGCAGCGGACGACCGTGGGATACGCAGTATTTT	CASSGRPWDTQYF
.	TRBV6-5	.	TRBJ1-1	TGTGCCAGCAGTCAGACAGGGAACACTGAAGCTTTCTTT	CASSQTGNTEAFF
.	TRBV9	.	TRBJ2-1	TGTGCCAGCAGCGTAGGACAGCTCGACTCCTACAATGAGCAGTTCTTC	CASSVGQLDSYNEQFF
.	TRBV28	.	TRBJ2-5	TGTGCCAGCAGTCGCTCGGACATTCCGACCCAGTACTTC	CASSRSDIPTQYF
TRBD2	TRBV27	.	TRBJ2-7	TGTGCCAGCAGACGACTAGCGGGAGGGGACTACGAGCAGTACTTC	CASRRLAGGDYEQYF
TRBD2	TRBV2	.	TRBJ2-7	TGTGCCAGCAGTGAGGGACTAGCGGGGATCTACGAGCAGTACTTC	CASSEGLAGIYEQYF